This TCR beta chain was identified during a study of shared clonotypes between healthy human individuals. The method was immunoSEQ multiplex PCR; TCRdb's version includes in-frame clones alone and lacks a portion of them. The sample carries fewer than 650,000 clones, roughly four fifths recorded once. V lost 1 base, J lost 2 bases, and 7 bases stayed unmatched. The CDR3 totals 17 residues. CDR1 is SGHDT and CDR2 is YYEEEE in the germline V gene. This chain links TRBV5-6 with TRBJ2-2, with 8 nucleotides matching TRBD1. This TCR was sampled from a woman aged 40 to 50 in good health. Some clones in this sample may be carry-over from other donors' samples. The specimen was PBMCs. This CDR3 is CASSLIGTGANTGELFF. As DNA, the CDR3 is TGTGCCAGCAGCTTGATTGGGACAGGAGCAAACACCGGGGAGCTGTTTTTT.